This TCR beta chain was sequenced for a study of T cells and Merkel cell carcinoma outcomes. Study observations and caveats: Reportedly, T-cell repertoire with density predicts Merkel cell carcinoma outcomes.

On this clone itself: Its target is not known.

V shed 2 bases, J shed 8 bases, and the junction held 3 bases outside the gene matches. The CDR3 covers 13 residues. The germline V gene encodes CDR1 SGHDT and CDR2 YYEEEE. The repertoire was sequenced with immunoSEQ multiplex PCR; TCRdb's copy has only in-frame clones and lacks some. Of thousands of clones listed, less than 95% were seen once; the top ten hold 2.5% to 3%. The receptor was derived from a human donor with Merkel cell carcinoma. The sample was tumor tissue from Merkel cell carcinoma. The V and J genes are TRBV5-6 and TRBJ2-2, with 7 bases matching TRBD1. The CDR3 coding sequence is TGTGCCAGCAGCTTAGACAGGGTTGGGGAGCTGTTTTTT. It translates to CASSLDRVGELFF.